This T cell receptor beta chain comes out of a study of response to subunit inactivated influenza vaccine (dated by TCRdb to about 2018). Broadly, across the study: To follow how T cells responded to a trivalent subunit inactivated influenza vaccine, the researchers relied on deep quantitative profiling of the T cell receptor repertoire.

Library prep was done by RT-PCR. Data came from an Illumina HiSeq 2500. The public reads were reanalyzed by TCRdb: fastp trimming at Q25, MiXCR alignment, in-frame beta chains only. Entries that share a CDR3 protein sequence are merged under the most common genes and DNA. This sample is represented by 250,000 to 350,000 distinct CDR3 sequences; approximately 23% of them were singletons. The top ten clonotypes cover about a tenth of the sample. This clonotype was counted once. Its antigen specificity is not known. The sample holds no much larger clone one base away, and base qualities are not on file. One read amounts to weak evidence. There are 15 amino acids in the CDR3, from cysteine to phenylalanine inclusive. The sequence is cut down to CDR3 DNA, 45 bases in frame from base 1. After removal of 2 bases from V and 5 bases from J, the junction retains 8 bases not matched to a gene. CDR1 and CDR2, looked up from the germline V gene, are SGHRS and YFSETQ.

The research as a whole found: It was suggested by the authors that each seasonal influenza vaccination may recruit only a limited number of new T cells.

This receptor was identified in a man between 45 and 75 years old who received an inactivated influenza vaccine. Donor details come from another sample of the same person, matched by shared clones. The rearranged segments are TRBV5-1 and TRBJ2-5, with 8 bases matching TRBD1. Sequenced here: PBMCs from blood, sampled 21 months after vaccination. The nucleotides read TGCGCCAGCAGCTTAGGGGCAGGGGGCATGGAGACCCAGTACTTC. This translates into CASSLGAGGMETQYF.